Listed here is a single TCR beta chain. This record comes from a study of blood T cell repertoires in COVID-19. As for the study in general: Samples representing acute and convalescent COVID-19 were sourced from the United States, Italy and Spain. T cells, B-cell-depleted T cells, or PBMCs supplied cDNA or gDNA.

As originally analysed: Scientists estimated how many nucleated cells there were by amplifying reference gene primers. Sequenced by immunoSEQ multiplex PCR; TCRdb stores in-frame clones only, minus some. V, J and clone size are taken as reported in that table, and D and trimming were inferred from the DNA itself. The sample records around 140,000 clones, under 90% being singletons. This receptor was identified in a man between 65 and 85 years old who had recovered from COVID-19. Sequencing used peripheral blood.

The CDR3 loop is CASSGQSSGNTIYF. The CDR3 DNA follows: TGTGCCAGCAGTGGACAGAGCTCTGGAAACACCATATATTTT. This chain uses TRBV2 with TRBJ1-3; a possible D gene is TRBD1 (5 bases). This CDR3 has 14 amino acids. The germline V gene has CDR1 SNHLY and CDR2 FYNNEI. Trimming shortened V by 4 bases and J by 0 bases, and 7 bases separated the two germline ends.